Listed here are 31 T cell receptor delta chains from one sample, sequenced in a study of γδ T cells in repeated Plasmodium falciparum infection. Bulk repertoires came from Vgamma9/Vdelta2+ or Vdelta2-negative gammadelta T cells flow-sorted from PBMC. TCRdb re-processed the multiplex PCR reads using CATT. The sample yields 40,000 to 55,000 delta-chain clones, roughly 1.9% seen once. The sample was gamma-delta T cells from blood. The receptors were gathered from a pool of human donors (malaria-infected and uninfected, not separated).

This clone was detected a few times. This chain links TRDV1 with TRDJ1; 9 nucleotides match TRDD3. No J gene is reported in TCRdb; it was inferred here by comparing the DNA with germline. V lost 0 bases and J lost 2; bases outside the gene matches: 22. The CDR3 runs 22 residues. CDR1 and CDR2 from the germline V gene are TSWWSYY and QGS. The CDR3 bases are TGTGCTCTTGGGGAACTTGGGGCTAGATCGTACTGGGGGACTCACCTAACCGATAAACTCATCTTT. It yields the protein CALGELGARSYWGTHLTDKLIF.

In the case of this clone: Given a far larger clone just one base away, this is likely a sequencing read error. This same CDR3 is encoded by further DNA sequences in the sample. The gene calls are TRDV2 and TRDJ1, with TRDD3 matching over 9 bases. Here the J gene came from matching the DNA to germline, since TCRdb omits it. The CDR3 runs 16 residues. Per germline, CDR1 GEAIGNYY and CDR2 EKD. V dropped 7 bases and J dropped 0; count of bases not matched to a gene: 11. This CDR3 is CACDLLGDGYTDKLIF. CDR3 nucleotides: TGTGCCTGCGATCTCCTGGGGGATGGGTACACCGATAAACTCATCTTT.

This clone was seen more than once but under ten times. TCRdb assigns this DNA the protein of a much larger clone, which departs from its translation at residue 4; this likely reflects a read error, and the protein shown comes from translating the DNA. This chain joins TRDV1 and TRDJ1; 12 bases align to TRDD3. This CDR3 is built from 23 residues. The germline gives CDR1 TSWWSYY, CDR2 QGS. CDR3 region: CALEEDLPPGYWGIPGHTDKLIF. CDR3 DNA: TGTGCTCTTGAGGAAGACCTACCCCCGGGGTACTGGGGGATACCCGGACACACCGATAAACTCATCTTT.

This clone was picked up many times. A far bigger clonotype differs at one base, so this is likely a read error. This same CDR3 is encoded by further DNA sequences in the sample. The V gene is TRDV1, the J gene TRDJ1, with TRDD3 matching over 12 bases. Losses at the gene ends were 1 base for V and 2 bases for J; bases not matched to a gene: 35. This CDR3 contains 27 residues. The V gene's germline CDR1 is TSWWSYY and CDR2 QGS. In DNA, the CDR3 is TGTGCTCTTGGGGAACCCGACGGGGAAGTCTCCGGGTCCATACTGGGGGATACACTCACATCTACCGATAAACTCATCTTT. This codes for CALGEPDGEVSGSILGDTLTSTDKLIF.

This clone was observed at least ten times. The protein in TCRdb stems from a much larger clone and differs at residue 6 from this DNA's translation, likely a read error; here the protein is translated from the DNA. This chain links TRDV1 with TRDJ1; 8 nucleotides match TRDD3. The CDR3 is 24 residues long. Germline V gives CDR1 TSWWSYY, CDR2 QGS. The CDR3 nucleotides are TGTGCCCTGGGCAAACTCCTACTTCTCCCCTGGGGGACAAAAATCCCGAGGTACACCGATAAACTCATCTTT. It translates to CALGKLLLLPWGTKIPRYTDKLIF.

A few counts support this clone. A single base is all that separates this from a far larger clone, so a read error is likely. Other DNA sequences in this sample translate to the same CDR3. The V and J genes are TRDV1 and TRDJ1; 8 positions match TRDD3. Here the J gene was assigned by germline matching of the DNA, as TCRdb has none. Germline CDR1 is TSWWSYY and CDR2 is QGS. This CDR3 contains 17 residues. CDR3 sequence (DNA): TGTGCTCTCGGGGAACTGAGAATGGACTGGGGGTTCTCTAAACTCATCTTT. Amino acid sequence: CALGELRMDWGFSKLIF.

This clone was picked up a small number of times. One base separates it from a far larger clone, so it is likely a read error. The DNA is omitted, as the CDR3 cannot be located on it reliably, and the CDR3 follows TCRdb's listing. The CDR3 reads CACWGIGTDKLIF. J gene calling gave no result, while the V gene is TRDV2; the table's D call, TRDD3, has no DNA check behind it. Germline CDR1 and CDR2: GEAIGNYY and EKD. The CDR3 is 13 amino acids long, termini counted.

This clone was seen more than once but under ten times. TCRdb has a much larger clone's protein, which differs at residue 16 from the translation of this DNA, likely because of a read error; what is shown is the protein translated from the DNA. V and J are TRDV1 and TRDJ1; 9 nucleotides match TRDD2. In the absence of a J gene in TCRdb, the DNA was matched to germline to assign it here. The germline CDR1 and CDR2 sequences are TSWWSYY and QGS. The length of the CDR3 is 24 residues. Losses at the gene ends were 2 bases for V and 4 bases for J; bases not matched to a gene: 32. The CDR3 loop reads CALGEVPSFLLPLLGNTLGDKLIF. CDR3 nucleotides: TGTGCTCTTGGGGAAGTCCCCTCCTTCCTACTCCCTTTACTGGGGAATACGCTGGGCGATAAACTCATCTTT.

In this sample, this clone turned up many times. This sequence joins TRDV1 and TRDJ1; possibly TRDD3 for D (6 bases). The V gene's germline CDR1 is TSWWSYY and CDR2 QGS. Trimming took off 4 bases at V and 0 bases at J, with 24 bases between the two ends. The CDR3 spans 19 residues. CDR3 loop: CALGVLYWVNVGYTDKLIF. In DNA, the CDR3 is TGTGCTCTTGGGGTTTTGTACTGGGTAAACGTGGGATACACCGATAAACTCATCTTT.

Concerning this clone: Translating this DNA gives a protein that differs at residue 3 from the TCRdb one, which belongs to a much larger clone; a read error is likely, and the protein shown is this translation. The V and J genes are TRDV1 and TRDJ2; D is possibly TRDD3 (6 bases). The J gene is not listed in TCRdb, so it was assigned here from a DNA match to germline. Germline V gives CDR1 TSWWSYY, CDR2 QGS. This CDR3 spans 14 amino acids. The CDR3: CAPGELGRRAQLFF. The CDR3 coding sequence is TGTGCTCCTGGGGAACTAGGTAGGAGAGCACAACTCTTCTTT.

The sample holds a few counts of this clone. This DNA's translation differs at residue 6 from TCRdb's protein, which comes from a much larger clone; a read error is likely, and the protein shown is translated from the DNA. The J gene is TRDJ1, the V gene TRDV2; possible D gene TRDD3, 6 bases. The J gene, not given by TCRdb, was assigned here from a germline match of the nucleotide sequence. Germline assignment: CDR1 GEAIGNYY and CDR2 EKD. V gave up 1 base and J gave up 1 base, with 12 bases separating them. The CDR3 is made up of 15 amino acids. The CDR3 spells CACDTPGMSTDKLIF. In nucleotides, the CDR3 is TGTGCCTGTGACACGCCGGGGATGAGCACCGATAAACTCATCTTT.

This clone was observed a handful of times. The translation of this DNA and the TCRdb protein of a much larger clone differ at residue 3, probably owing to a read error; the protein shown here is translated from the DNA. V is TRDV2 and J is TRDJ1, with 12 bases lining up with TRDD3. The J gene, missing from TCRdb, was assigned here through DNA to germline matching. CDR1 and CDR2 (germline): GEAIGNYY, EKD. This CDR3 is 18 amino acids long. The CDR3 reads CAYDTVTSGGYGPDKLIF. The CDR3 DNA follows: TGTGCCTATGACACCGTAACCTCTGGGGGATACGGTCCCGATAAACTCATCTTT.

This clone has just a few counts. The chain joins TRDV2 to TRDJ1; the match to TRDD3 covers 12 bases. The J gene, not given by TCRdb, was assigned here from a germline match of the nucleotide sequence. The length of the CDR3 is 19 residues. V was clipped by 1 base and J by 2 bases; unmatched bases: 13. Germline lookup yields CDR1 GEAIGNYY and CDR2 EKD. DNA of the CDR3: TGTGCCTGTGACACTCTTTTACTGGGGGATACAAGAGAGACCGATAAACTCATCTTT. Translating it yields CACDTLLLGDTRETDKLIF.

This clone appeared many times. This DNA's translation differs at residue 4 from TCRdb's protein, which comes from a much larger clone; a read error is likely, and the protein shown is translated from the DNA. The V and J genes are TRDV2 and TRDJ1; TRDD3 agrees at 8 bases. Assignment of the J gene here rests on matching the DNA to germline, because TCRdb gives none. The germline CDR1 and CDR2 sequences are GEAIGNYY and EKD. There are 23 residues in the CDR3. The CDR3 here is CACGTLPTPGGRGRPTNTDKLIF. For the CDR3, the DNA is TGTGCCTGTGGCACCCTCCCGACTCCTGGGGGACGCGGCCGGCCGACCAACACCGATAAACTCATCTTT.

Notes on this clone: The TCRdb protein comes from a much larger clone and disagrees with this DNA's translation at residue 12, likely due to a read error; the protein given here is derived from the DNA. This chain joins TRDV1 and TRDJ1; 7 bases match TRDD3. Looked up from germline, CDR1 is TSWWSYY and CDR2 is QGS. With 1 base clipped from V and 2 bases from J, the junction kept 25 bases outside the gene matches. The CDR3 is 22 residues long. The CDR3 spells CALGEPPGFILEDTVRTDKLIF. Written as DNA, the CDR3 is TGTGCTCTTGGGGAACCCCCGGGATTCATACTGGAGGATACGGTTCGTACCGATAAACTCATCTTT.

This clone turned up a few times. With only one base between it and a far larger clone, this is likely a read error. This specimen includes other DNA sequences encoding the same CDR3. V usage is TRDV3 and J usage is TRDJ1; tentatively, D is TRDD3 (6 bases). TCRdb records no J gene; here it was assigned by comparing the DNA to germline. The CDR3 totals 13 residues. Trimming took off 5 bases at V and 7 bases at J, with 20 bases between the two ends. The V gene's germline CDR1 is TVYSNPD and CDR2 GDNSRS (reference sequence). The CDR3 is CAHSPLGSLKLIF. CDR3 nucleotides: TGTGCCCACAGCCCACTGGGATCACTTAAACTCATCTTT.

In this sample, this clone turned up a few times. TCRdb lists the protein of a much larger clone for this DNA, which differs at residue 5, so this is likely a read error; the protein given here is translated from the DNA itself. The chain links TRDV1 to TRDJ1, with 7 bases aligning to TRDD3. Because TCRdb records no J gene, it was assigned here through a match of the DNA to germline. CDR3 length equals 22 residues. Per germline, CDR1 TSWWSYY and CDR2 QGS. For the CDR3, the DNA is TGTGCTCTTGGGAAACTAGCCCTATGGCGTTGGGGGACGCATCCGTACACCGATAAACTCATCTTT. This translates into CALGKLALWRWGTHPYTDKLIF.

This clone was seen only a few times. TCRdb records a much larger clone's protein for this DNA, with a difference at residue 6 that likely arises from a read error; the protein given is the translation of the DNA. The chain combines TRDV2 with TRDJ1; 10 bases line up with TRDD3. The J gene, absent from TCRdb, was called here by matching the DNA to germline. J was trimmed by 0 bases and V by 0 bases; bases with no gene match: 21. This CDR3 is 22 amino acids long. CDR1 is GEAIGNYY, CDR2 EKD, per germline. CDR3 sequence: CACDTAVYTGGSPEKYTDKLIF. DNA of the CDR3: TGTGCCTGTGACACCGCCGTATACACTGGGGGATCCCCCGAAAAGTACACCGATAAACTCATCTTT.

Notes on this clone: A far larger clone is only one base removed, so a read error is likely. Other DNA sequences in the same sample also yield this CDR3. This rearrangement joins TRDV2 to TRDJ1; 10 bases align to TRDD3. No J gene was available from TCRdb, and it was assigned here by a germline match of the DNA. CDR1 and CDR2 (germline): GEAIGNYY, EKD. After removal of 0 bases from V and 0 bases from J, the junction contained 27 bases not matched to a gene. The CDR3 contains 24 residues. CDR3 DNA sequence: TGTGCCTGTGACACCGTCCTCCCTACTTCCCCGACCACTGGGGGATTAAATTACACCGATAAACTCATCTTT. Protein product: CACDTVLPTSPTTGGLNYTDKLIF.

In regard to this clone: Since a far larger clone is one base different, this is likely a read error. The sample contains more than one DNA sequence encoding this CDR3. The CDR3 DNA sequence: TGCGCTCTTGGGGAAATAGGGGCTTTCCTCCGCCGGTCCCTTACCGATAAACTCATCTTT. Translated, it gives CALGEIGAFLRRSLTDKLIF. The chain is built from TRDV1 and TRDJ1; 7 bases are a match to TRDD1. TCRdb records no J gene; here it was assigned by comparing the DNA to germline. The CDR3 covers 20 residues. CDR1 is TSWWSYY, CDR2 QGS, per germline.

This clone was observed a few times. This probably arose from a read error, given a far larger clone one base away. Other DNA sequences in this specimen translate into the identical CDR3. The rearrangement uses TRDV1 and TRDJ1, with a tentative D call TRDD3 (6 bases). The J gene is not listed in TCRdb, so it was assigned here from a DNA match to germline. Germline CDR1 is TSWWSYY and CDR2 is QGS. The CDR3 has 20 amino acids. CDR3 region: CALGEPNLLTGIRGTTKLIF. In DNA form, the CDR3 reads TGTGCTCTCGGGGAACCAAACCTACTCACGGGTATTCGGGGGACGACAAAACTCATCTTT.

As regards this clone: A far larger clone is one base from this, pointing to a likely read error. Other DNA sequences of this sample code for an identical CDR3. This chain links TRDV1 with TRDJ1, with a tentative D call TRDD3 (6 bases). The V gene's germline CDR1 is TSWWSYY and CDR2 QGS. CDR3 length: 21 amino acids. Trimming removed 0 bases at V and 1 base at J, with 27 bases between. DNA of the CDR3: TGTGCTCTTGGGGAACTAAGGTGTTGCACCGGGGGAACGGGGCGCACCGATAAACTCATCTTT. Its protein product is CALGELRCCTGGTGRTDKLIF.

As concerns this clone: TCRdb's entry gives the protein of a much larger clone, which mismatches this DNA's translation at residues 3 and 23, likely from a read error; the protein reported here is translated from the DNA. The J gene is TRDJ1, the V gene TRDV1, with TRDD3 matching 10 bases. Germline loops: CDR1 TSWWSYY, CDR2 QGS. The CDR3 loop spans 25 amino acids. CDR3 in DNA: TGTGCTATTGGGGAAGATCGGTGGGTCCTACGCAATAACTGGGGGATTGTCTCCCCAACCGATAAAATCATCTTT. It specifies CAIGEDRWVLRNNWGIVSPTDKIIF.

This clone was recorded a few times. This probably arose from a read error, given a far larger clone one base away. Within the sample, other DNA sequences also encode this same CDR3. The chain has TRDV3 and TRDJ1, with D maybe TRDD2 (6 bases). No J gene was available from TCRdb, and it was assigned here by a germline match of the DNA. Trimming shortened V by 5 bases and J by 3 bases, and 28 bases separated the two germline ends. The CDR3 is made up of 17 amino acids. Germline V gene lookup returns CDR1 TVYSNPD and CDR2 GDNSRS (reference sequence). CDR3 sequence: CARRLLQGWYNADKLIF. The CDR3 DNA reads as TGTGCCCGTCGTCTCCTACAAGGCTGGTACAACGCCGATAAACTCATCTTT.

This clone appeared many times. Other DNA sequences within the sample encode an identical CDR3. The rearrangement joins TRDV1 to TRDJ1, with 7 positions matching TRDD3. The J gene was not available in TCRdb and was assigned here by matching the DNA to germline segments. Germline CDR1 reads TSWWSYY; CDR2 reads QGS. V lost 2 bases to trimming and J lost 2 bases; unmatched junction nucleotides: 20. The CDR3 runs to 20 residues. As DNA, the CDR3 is TGTGCTCTTGGGGAAAAATGTACCCTCTGGGGGTCTACGGGAACCGATAAACTCATCTTT. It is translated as CALGEKCTLWGSTGTDKLIF.

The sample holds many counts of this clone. The CDR3 reads CACDTVGGGPYTDKLIF. The CDR3 DNA follows: TGTGCCTGTGACACCGTAGGTGGGGGACCGTACACCGATAAACTCATCTTT. The gene calls are TRDV2 and TRDJ1; 7 nucleotides line up with TRDD3. The J gene, missing from TCRdb, was assigned here through DNA to germline matching. This CDR3 comprises 17 residues. Germline V gene lookup returns CDR1 GEAIGNYY and CDR2 EKD. With 0 bases clipped from V and 0 bases from J, the junction kept 9 bases outside the gene matches.

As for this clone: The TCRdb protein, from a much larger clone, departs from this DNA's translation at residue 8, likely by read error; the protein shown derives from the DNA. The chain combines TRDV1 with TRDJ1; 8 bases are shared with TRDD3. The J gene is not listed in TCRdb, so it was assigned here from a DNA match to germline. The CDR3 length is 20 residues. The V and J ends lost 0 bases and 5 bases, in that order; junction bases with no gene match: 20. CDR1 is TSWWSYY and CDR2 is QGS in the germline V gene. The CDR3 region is CALGELEARRGYRRGDKLIF. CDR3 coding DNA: TGTGCTCTTGGGGAACTAGAGGCGCGTAGGGGATACAGGAGGGGAGATAAACTCATCTTT.

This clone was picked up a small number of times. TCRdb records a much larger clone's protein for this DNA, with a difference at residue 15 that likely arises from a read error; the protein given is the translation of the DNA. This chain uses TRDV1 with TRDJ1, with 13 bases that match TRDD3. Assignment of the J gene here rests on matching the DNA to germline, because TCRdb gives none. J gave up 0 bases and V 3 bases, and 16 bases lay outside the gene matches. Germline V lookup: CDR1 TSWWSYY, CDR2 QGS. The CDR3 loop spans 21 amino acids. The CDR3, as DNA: TGTGCTCTTGGGGATTCCTTGCTAAGCGTACTGGGGGATACGAACACCGATAAACTCATCTTT. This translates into CALGDSLLSVLGDTNTDKLIF.

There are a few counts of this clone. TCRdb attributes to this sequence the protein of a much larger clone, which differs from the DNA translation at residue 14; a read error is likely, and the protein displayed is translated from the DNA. The CDR3 DNA reads as TGTGCCTTTCCCATTCCTACGATCTCGGCGAAGCATAGATGCCGCATGTACACCGATAAACTCATCTTT. It encodes CAFPIPTISAKHRCRMYTDKLIF. The rearrangement links TRDV3 to TRDJ1, with 7 bases lining up with TRDD2. V lost 2 bases and J lost 0; bases outside the gene matches: 33. The germline V gene has CDR1 TVYSNPD and CDR2 GDNSRS (reference sequence). The CDR3 has 23 residues.

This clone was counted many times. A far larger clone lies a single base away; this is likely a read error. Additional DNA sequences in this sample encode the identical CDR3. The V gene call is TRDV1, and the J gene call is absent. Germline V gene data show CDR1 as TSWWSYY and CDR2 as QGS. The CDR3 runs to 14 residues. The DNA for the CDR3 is TGTGCTCTTGGGGTCCCAAATGTGCCGGATAAACTCATCTTC. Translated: CALGVPNVPDKLIF.

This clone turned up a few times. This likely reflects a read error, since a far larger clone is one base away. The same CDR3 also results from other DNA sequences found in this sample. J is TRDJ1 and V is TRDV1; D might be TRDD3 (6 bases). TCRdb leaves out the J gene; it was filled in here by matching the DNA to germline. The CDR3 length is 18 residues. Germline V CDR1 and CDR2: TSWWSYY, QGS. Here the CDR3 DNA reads TGCGCTCTTGGGGAACTTATCCCTATTCTACTGGGTTGGGATAAACTCATCTTT. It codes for CALGELIPILLGWDKLIF.